The next 4 T cell receptor beta chains were all read from a single sample in a study of blood T cell repertoires in COVID-19. Assay: immunoSEQ multiplex PCR; the TCRdb copy retains only in-frame clones and omits some. Of about 230,000 clones listed, over 80% are singletons. The sample taken for sequencing was peripheral blood. The receptors were gathered from a man aged 40-50 years with acute or convalescent COVID-19.

The gene calls are TRBV27 and TRBJ2-1; the D gene is possibly TRBD1 (6 bases). In germline, CDR1 is MNHEY, CDR2 SMNVEV (reference sequence). The length of the CDR3 is 16 residues. The V end was cut by 3 bases, the J end by 0 bases, with 12 bases between. CDR3 region: CASSLTGLRSYNEQFF. The DNA of the CDR3 is TGTGCCAGCAGTTTGACAGGCCTGCGCTCCTACAATGAGCAGTTCTTC.

In this sample, this clone turned up a few times. The chain combines TRBV14 with TRBJ1-1, with a tentative D call TRBD1 (5 bases). CDR3 length equals 15 residues. Germline V gene lookup returns CDR1 SGHDN and CDR2 FVKESK. Trimming removed 3 bases at V and 1 base at J, with 12 bases between. The CDR3 loop is CASSQEGVWNTEAFF. In DNA, the CDR3 is TGTGCCAGCAGCCAGGAAGGGGTGTGGAACACTGAAGCTTTCTTT. Full variable domain (remainder filled in from reference TRBV14 and TRBJ1-1): EAGVTQFPSHSVIEKGQTVTLRCDPISGHDNLYWYRRVMGKEIKFLLHFVKESKQDESGMPNNRFLAERTGGTYSTLKVQPAELEDSGVYFCASSQEGVWNTEAFFGQGTRLTVV.

V usage is TRBV18 and J usage is TRBJ1-1; TRBD1 matches at 9 bases. J gave up 2 bases and V 2 bases, and 9 bases lay outside the gene matches. Germline lookup yields CDR1 KGHSH and CDR2 LQKENI. The CDR3 spans 17 residues. The CDR3 region is CASSPFGTGRGNTEAFF. CDR3 in DNA: TGTGCCAGCTCACCATTTGGGACAGGGAGGGGAAACACTGAAGCTTTCTTT.

For the CDR3, the DNA is TGCAGTGCTAGTAAAGACGGGGGTGGGATAACCCGACCCCTCCACTTT. Encoded protein: CSASKDGGGITRPLHF. The gene calls are TRBV20-1 and TRBJ1-6; weak D call: TRBD1 (5 bases). V was trimmed by 3 bases and J by 12 bases, leaving 24 bases between them. CDR3 length equals 16 residues. CDR1 is DFQATT, CDR2 SNEGSKA, per germline (reference sequence).